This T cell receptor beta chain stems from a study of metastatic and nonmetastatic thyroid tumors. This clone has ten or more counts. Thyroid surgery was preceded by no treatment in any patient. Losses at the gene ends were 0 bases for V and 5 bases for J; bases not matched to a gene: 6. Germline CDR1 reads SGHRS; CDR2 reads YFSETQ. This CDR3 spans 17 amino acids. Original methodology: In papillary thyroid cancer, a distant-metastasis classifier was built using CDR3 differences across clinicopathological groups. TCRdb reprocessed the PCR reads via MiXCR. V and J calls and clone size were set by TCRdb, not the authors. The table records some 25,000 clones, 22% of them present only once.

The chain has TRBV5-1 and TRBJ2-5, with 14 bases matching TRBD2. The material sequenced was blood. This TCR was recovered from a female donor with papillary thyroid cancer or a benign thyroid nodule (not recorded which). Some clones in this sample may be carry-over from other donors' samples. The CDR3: CASSLAGTSGGGETQYF. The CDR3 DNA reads TGCGCCAGCAGCTTGGCCGGGACTAGCGGGGGCGGGGAGACCCAGTACTTC.